These T cell receptor beta chains were read from a single sample in a study of T-cell reconstitution after alpha-beta-depleted transplantation in children. TCRdb re-called the PCR reads with MiXCR, one entry per CDR3 protein. The sample has about 640,000 distinct CDR3 sequences; 10% to 15% are singletons. Sequencing was performed on PBMCs, mostly from graft donor cells, taken 360 days after TCRalphabeta/CD19-depleted stem cell transplant. The receptors come from a male patient between 5 and 17 years old who had a stem cell transplant for acute myeloid leukemia, so the T cells may come from the graft donor. Both conserved end residues are part of each CDR3. D genes are given only for firm matches. Clone size is stated in some rows and not others, as once, few, many or a class when expanded.

abundance,j_gene,d_gene,v_gene,CDR3nt,CDR3aa
few,TRBJ2-2,NA,TRBV28,TGTGCCAGCAGTCCCGGGACACCCGGGGAGCTGTTTTTT,CASSPGTPGELFF
few,TRBJ1-2,NA,TRBV4-3,TGCGCCAGCAGCCAAGCACAGGGAGCTGGCTACACCTTC,CASSQAQGAGYTF
few,TRBJ2-1,NA,TRBV5-1,TGCGCCAGCAGCTTGGGGGTCACTAGTTACGAGAGAGAGTACAATGAGCAGTTCTTC,CASSLGVTSYEREYNEQFF
NA,TRBJ2-5,TRBD1,TRBV5-1,TGCGCCAGCAGCTCGAGTACAGGGGCCCAAGAGACCCAGTACTTC,CASSSSTGAQETQYF
few,TRBJ2-7,NA,TRBV30,TGTGCCTGGAGTGTAAGGAGGCGGTGGTCCTACGAGCAGTACTTC,CAWSVRRRWSYEQYF
many,TRBJ2-3,TRBD2,TRBV28,TGTGCCAGCAGTTCGAGCGGGAGGGAAGCAGATACGCAGTATTTT,CASSSSGREADTQYF
many,TRBJ2-7,NA,TRBV29-1,TGCAGCGCGTCAACTTCCTACGAGCAGTACTTC,CSASTSYEQYF
few,TRBJ2-1,TRBD2,TRBV25-1,TGTGCCAGCAGTGCTACCCAGGGAGGGAATGAGCAGTTCTTC,CASSATQGGNEQFF
NA,TRBJ1-5,TRBD1,TRBV10-3,TGTGCCATCAGTGACCGGGACAGGGGGCGAAGCAATCAGCCCCAGCATTTT,CAISDRDRGRSNQPQHF
NA,TRBJ2-1,TRBD1,TRBV19,TGTGCCAGTAGCCATTTCCCTTGGGGGCAGGGGGCAGGATACAATGAGCAGTTCTTC,CASSHFPWGQGAGYNEQFF
NA,TRBJ1-3,TRBD1,TRBV5-1,TGCGCCAGCAGCCCCACTGCGACAGGGTTCGGAAACACCATATATTTT,CASSPTATGFGNTIYF
many,TRBJ1-1,NA,TRBV20-1,TGCAGTGCTCCTCGGACGGTGAACACTGAAGCTTTCTTT,CSAPRTVNTEAFF
NA,TRBJ2-1,NA,TRBV4-2,TGTGCCAGCAGCCAAGAACCCCAGGGGATCAATGAGCAGTTCTTC,CASSQEPQGINEQFF
few,TRBJ2-7,TRBD2,TRBV6-1,TGTGCCAGCAGAAGACTAGCGGCTTACGAGCAGTACTTC,CASRRLAAYEQYF
NA,TRBJ2-7,NA,TRBV20-1,TGCAGTGCTAGAGCCCCAAGCTCCTACGAGCAGTACTTC,CSARAPSSYEQYF
many,TRBJ2-7,TRBD1,TRBV29-1,TGCAGCGTTGATCGCGGTGGACAGGGCGGCCACCCCTACGAGCAGTACTTC,CSVDRGGQGGHPYEQYF
many,TRBJ2-1,NA,TRBV20-1,TGCAGTGCTAGAGAGGAGGAGCAGTTCTTC,CSAREEEQFF
few,TRBJ2-3,TRBD1,TRBV24-1,TGTGCCACCAGTGAAACCCTGGACAGGGCATCGGATACGCAGTATTTT,CATSETLDRASDTQYF
NA,TRBJ2-1,NA,TRBV28,TGTGCCAGCAGTCTTGTTCCGGGACTCGGCTCCTACAATGAGCAGTTCTTC,CASSLVPGLGSYNEQFF
NA,TRBJ2-3,NA,TRBV5-1,TGCGCCAGCAGCTACGAAGCTCTAGCCCTTAGCACAGATACGCAGTATTTT,CASSYEALALSTDTQYF
NA,TRBJ2-1,NA,TRBV4-3,TGCGCCAGCAGCCAAGAAGGGCGGGACAATGAGCAGTTCTTC,CASSQEGRDNEQFF
NA,TRBJ1-1,NA,TRBV7-2,TGTGCCAGCAGCTTTACAGGGACGGTGAACACTGAAGCTTTCTTT,CASSFTGTVNTEAFF
NA,TRBJ2-7,NA,TRBV28,TGTGCCAGCAGTTTATTAGGACGGCGACCCTACCCGTGGAACGAGCAGTACTTC,CASSLLGRRPYPWNEQYF
NA,TRBJ2-7,TRBD2,TRBV7-9,TGTGCCAGCAGCTTAGCTACTAGCGGCCAGTACTTC,CASSLATSGQYF
few,TRBJ2-1,TRBD2,TRBV18,TGTGCCAGCTCACTCCTCGGCGGGAGGGGTAACAATGAGCAGTTCTTC,CASSLLGGRGNNEQFF
few,TRBJ2-1,TRBD2,TRBV15,TGTGCCACCAGCAGAGGACTAGCGGGACTTAATTCCTACAATGAGCAGTTCTTC,CATSRGLAGLNSYNEQFF
NA,TRBJ2-7,NA,TRBV4-3,TGCGCCAGCAGCCAAGGAAACGCCCCGGCAGGGCTTACCTACGAGCAGTACTTC,CASSQGNAPAGLTYEQYF
few,TRBJ2-7,NA,TRBV29-1,TGCAGCGTTTCGACGGGACAACCCCCCTACGAGCAGTACTTC,CSVSTGQPPYEQYF
few,TRBJ2-3,NA,TRBV10-3,TGTGCCATCAGTGAAGGGACGGTTAGCACAGATACGCAGTATTTT,CAISEGTVSTDTQYF
few,TRBJ2-1,TRBD2,TRBV7-2,TGTGCCAGCAGACTAGCGGGAGTAGGCTATGAGCAGTTCTTC,CASRLAGVGYEQFF
NA,TRBJ2-7,TRBD1,TRBV12-3/TRBV12-4,TGTGCCAGCAGTCGCCCGGACAGGGGGGCGTACGAGCAGTACTTC,CASSRPDRGAYEQYF
NA,TRBJ2-5,TRBD2,TRBV14,TGTGCCAGCAGCCAATGGACTAGCGGGAGCAAGACCCAGTACTTC,CASSQWTSGSKTQYF
NA,TRBJ1-4,NA,TRBV5-1,TGCGCCAGCAGCTTTGGAAGGCGGGGCGCGCGGGAAAAACTGTTTTTT,CASSFGRRGAREKLFF
NA,TRBJ2-7,NA,TRBV29-1,TGCAGCGTGGAAGGAGGGGGATACGAGCAGTACTTC,CSVEGGGYEQYF
NA,TRBJ2-2,NA,TRBV7-9,TGTGCCAGCAGCGCAAACCCTTCTGGGACCGGGGAGCTGTTTTTT,CASSANPSGTGELFF
many,TRBJ2-1,NA,TRBV20-1,TGCAGTGGGTGGGCAGATGAGCAGTTCTTC,CSGWADEQFF
many,TRBJ2-5,NA,TRBV7-2,TGTGCCAGCAGCCAGAGGAGATACCAAGAGACCCAGTACTTC,CASSQRRYQETQYF
NA,TRBJ2-5,NA,TRBV7-2,TGTGCCAGCAGAGGGGGTATTTTTATGGAGACCCAGTACTTC,CASRGGIFMETQYF
few,TRBJ2-1,NA,TRBV7-2,TGTGCCAGCAGCTTAGTGTTTCGGACTATCGCCAATGAGCAGTTCTTC,CASSLVFRTIANEQFF
many,TRBJ1-1,TRBD1,TRBV7-2,TGTGCCAGCAGCTTAATTAGCTCAGGGGGTCCAGCTTTCTTT,CASSLISSGGPAFF
many,TRBJ2-7,NA,TRBV15,TGTGCCACCAGCAGAGATTCGACTAGCGAGCAGTACTTC,CATSRDSTSEQYF
NA,TRBJ2-1,NA,TRBV4-3,TGCGCCAGCAGCGCCGGTCCGATGGTTCTAAGCAATGAGCAGTTCTTC,CASSAGPMVLSNEQFF
many,TRBJ2-7,NA,TRBV5-1,TGCGCCAGCAGCCTACGGACTTCGGTTTACGAGCAGTACTTC,CASSLRTSVYEQYF
many,TRBJ2-2,TRBD2,TRBV5-4,TGTGCCAGCAGCTCACTAGCGGGAGGCAACACCGGGGAGCTGTTTTTT,CASSSLAGGNTGELFF
NA,TRBJ2-5,NA,TRBV30,TGTGCCTGGGAGCCCCCGGGGCAGACCCAGTACTTC,CAWEPPGQTQYF
NA,TRBJ2-1,TRBD2,TRBV20-1,TGCAGTGCTAGAGATCATAAAGCGCGGGAGGACTACAATGAGCAGTTCTTC,CSARDHKAREDYNEQFF
many,TRBJ2-1,NA,TRBV27,TGTGCCAGCAGTTTAGGGTTCAGAGCGAGCTCCTACAATGAGCAGTTCTTC,CASSLGFRASSYNEQFF
few,TRBJ2-1,NA,TRBV6-5,TGTGCCAGCAGTTACGAGGGGCCGCTCATCAATGAGCAGTTCTTC,CASSYEGPLINEQFF
NA,TRBJ2-6,TRBD2,TRBV12-3/TRBV12-4,TGTGCCAGCAACCAGGTGGCTAGCGGGAGGTCTGGGGCCAACGTCCTGACTTTC,CASNQVASGRSGANVLTF
many,TRBJ2-2,NA,TRBV19,TGTGCCACCGCGTCCCGAGGGGGTAGTGGCACCGGGGAGCTGTTTTTT,CATASRGGSGTGELFF
few,TRBJ2-7,TRBD2,TRBV5-1,TGCGCCAGCAGCTTGGTAGCGGGAGGGCCCCCTTCAAGTCCCTACGAGCAGTACTTC,CASSLVAGGPPSSPYEQYF
NA,TRBJ2-1,NA,TRBV5-6,TGTGCCAGCAGCGGGGGGTTGACTAGTAGCAATGAGCAGTTCTTC,CASSGGLTSSNEQFF